Listed below are T cell receptor beta chains from one sample, sequenced in a study of regulatory T cells in long-lasting Graves disease. TCRdb re-called the multiplex PCR reads with MiXCR, one entry per CDR3 protein. The sample contains 350,000 to 450,000 distinct CDR3 sequences, over 15% of which appear only once. The sample was also reused in another study, on T cells in Graves' hyperthyroidism and ophthalmopathy.

Sequenced here: peripheral blood mononuclear cells (PBMCs), sampled at new diagnosis, from a patient treated with antithyroid drugs. The receptors shown here come from a man aged 35 to 55 with Graves disease. CDR3s include the opening cysteine and the closing phenylalanine or tryptophan. D genes are given only for firm matches. Only some rows state a clone size, as once, few, many or a class for expanded clones.

TRBV28	TRBJ2-1	.	15	few	TGTGCCAGCAGTTTGGGCAACCAATACTACAATGAGCAGTTCTTC	CASSLGNQYYNEQFF
TRBV7-8	TRBJ1-2	TRBD1	13	.	TGTGCCAGCAGCCGGGACAGGGAGGGTGGCTACACCTTC	CASSRDREGGYTF
TRBV7-3	TRBJ1-1	.	15	many	TGTGCCAGCAGCCCTCAGACAGGACTGAACACTGAAGCTTTCTTT	CASSPQTGLNTEAFF
TRBV6-2/TRBV6-3	TRBJ2-3	TRBD1	14	many	TGTGCCAGCTGGGACAGGGGGCTAACAGATACGCAGTATTTT	CASWDRGLTDTQYF
TRBV3-1	TRBJ2-1	.	15	many	TGTGCCAGCAGCCAGTTGACTACCTACGACAATGAGCAGTTCTTC	CASSQLTTYDNEQFF
TRBV11-2	TRBJ2-3	.	16	many	TGTGCCAGCAGCACACGCCCCGGGGTGAGCACAGATACGCAGTATTTT	CASSTRPGVSTDTQYF
TRBV9	TRBJ2-5	.	15	many	TGTGCCAGCAGCGTAGGGGCTGTCCAGCAAGAGACCCAGTACTTC	CASSVGAVQQETQYF
TRBV7-2	TRBJ2-2	.	14	many	TGTGCCAGCAGCTTAAGGAGAGGATCCGGGGAGCTGTTTTTT	CASSLRRGSGELFF
TRBV11-3	TRBJ2-3	TRBD1	19	many	TGTGCCAGCAGCTTAGATCTCTCAATCCAGGGGGCCTCCACAGATACGCAGTATTTT	CASSLDLSIQGASTDTQYF
TRBV7-3	TRBJ2-3	.	13	many	TGTGCCAGCAGCTTGGGTTCTGGCGGTACGCAGTATTTT	CASSLGSGGTQYF
TRBV3-1	TRBJ2-5	.	17	few	TGTGCCAGCAGCCAAGATGTTGGGGCACTCGCCCCGGAGACCCAGTACTTC	CASSQDVGALAPETQYF
TRBV2	TRBJ2-5	.	12	many	TGTGCCAGTAAGACAGACCAAGAGACCCAGTACTTC	CASKTDQETQYF
TRBV7-2	TRBJ2-5	TRBD2	15	many	TGTGCCAGCAGCCCAGGGACTAGCAGATGGGAGACCCAGTACTTC	CASSPGTSRWETQYF
TRBV3-1	TRBJ2-5	.	16	many	TGTGCCAGCAGCAAGCACCCCGACCCTCTCCAAGAGACCCAGTACTTC	CASSKHPDPLQETQYF
TRBV4-1	TRBJ1-3	.	15	few	TGCGCCAGCAGCCAAGTTGTAACGACAGGAAACACCATATATTTT	CASSQVVTTGNTIYF
TRBV12-5	TRBJ2-5	.	14	many	TGTGCTAGTGGTTTGGTAGGGGCTCAAGAGACCCAGTACTTC	CASGLVGAQETQYF
TRBV12-3/TRBV12-4	TRBJ2-7	TRBD1	12	many	TGTGCCAGCAGTAAGACAGGGGACGAGCAGTACTTC	CASSKTGDEQYF
TRBV15	TRBJ2-1	TRBD1	15	few	TGTGCCACCAGCAGAGACAGGGGGACCTACAATGAGCAGTTCTTC	CATSRDRGTYNEQFF
TRBV5-1	TRBJ2-7	.	14	many	TGCGCCAGCAGCTTGGCAGAAGCTTCCTACGAGCAGTACTTC	CASSLAEASYEQYF
TRBV9	TRBJ2-3	TRBD2	16	.	TGTGCCAGCAGCGTAGGAGGCGGGGGGGCGGCAGATACGCAGTATTTT	CASSVGGGGAADTQYF
TRBV7-3	TRBJ2-1	TRBD2	15	.	TGTGCCAGCAGCTCGGGGGGGCCGAGGTACAATGAGCAGTTCTTC	CASSSGGPRYNEQFF
TRBV5-1	TRBJ1-1	TRBD1	14	many	TGCGCCAGCAGCTTACAGGGGAGCAACACTGAAGCTTTCTTT	CASSLQGSNTEAFF
TRBV7-9	TRBJ2-3	.	14	many	TGTGCCAGCAGACCCCCGAACTTCACAGATACGCAGTATTTT	CASRPPNFTDTQYF
TRBV27	TRBJ2-7	TRBD1	14	.	TGTGCCAGCAGGTTACCGGGACAGGGGTACGAGCAGTACTTC	CASRLPGQGYEQYF
TRBV9	TRBJ1-1	.	14	many	TGTGCCAGCAGCGCGATTTCAGCTAACACTGAAGCTTTCTTT	CASSAISANTEAFF
TRBV19	TRBJ1-2	TRBD1	14	.	TGTGCCAGTAGTTCGGACAGGAGAAAGAATGGCTACACCTTC	CASSSDRRKNGYTF
TRBV3-1	TRBJ1-5	TRBD1	17	many	TGTGCCAGCAGCGACCAAACGACAGGGGGCAGGCATCAGCCCCAGCATTTT	CASSDQTTGGRHQPQHF
TRBV28	TRBJ1-6	.	15	.	TGTGCCAGCAGTCGTATGGGGTCCGGGGGGTCACCCCTCCACTTT	CASSRMGSGGSPLHF
TRBV2	TRBJ2-7	.	14	.	TGTGCCAGCAGCACACGGACCACGACCTACGAGCAGTACTTC	CASSTRTTTYEQYF
TRBV2	TRBJ2-3	TRBD2	17	.	TGTGCCAGCAGTGAGGGCCGACTAGCGGGGACCGCAGATACGCAGTATTTT	CASSEGRLAGTADTQYF
TRBV20-1	TRBJ1-1	.	14	few	TGCAGTGCTAGAGGGCCGAAGAAACACTCTGAAGCTTTCTTT	CSARGPKKHSEAFF
TRBV4-1	TRBJ1-6	.	22	.	TGCGCCAGCAGCCAACCCGCGATTGTCCCCGCCGTCAACAGCAAATTCAATTCACCCCTCCACTTT	CASSQPAIVPAVNSKFNSPLHF
TRBV5-6	TRBJ2-3	.	13	many	TGTGCCAGCAGCCTGGGGCTAGATGAGTCGCAGTATTTT	CASSLGLDESQYF